The clone carrying this T cell receptor beta chain was recorded many times. The antigen remains undetermined. Time point given: sample taken at primary tumor resection. Sequencing covered unsorted whole RNA taken from tumor, nontumor lung or frozen PBMC. Samples came from approximately 65 TRACERx patients with untreated early-stage lung cancer. These data belong to a study of spatial heterogeneity in lung cancer. About the research overall: The average count in raw reads for each unique TCR and UMI combination exceeded nine appearances. Study-level results: Circulating ubiquitous expanded tumor TCRs were observed more frequently at resection than at follow-up.

Individual TCR cDNA molecules each bore their own unique molecular identifier. TCRdb passed the 5' RACE reads through MiXCR, listing each CDR3 protein once. This sample has about 4,000 distinct CDR3 sequences; around 17% occur once, and the top ten carry approximately 72%. This receptor was identified in a male donor with early-stage non-small cell lung cancer. The sequenced sample was PBMCs, obtained at surgery.

Here the CDR3 DNA reads TGTGCCACCAGCAGGGGATATTTAGCGAACACCGGGGAGCTGTTTTTT. Amino acid sequence: CATSRGYLANTGELFF. The V gene is TRBV15, the J gene TRBJ2-2; D ambiguous. This CDR3 comprises 16 residues. Germline V CDR1 and CDR2: LNHNV, YYDKDF (reference sequence). Trimming shortened V by 3 bases and J by 0 bases, and 11 bases separated the two germline ends.